These 10 T cell receptor beta chains were all obtained from the same sample, sequenced in a study of cytomegalovirus exposure and HLA in healthy donors (TCRdb year 2017). Library method: the immunoSEQ multiplex PCR assay. TCRdb mirrors the immuneACCESS table, restricted to in-frame sequences. Some clones are absent from its copies; in checked studies, under half trace to an unresolved V gene, and the reason for the others is unknown. Recorded for this sample are about 240,000 clones; about 86% of them occurred a single time. Clones ranked in the top ten supply less than 3% of the sample. The sequenced sample was PBMCs. The receptors come from a man aged 18 to 29 in good health and CMV-seronegative.

The chain recombines TRBV28 with TRBJ2-7; TRBD2 might be the D (5 bases). Germline V gene sequence: CDR1 MDHEN, CDR2 SYDVKM. This CDR3 is 11 amino acids long. The V gene lost 6 bases and the J gene lost 2 bases, with 5 bases spanning the gap. CDR3 nucleotide sequence: TGTGCCAGCAGCGGGGCCTACGAGCAGTACTTC. This encodes CASSGAYEQYF.

The chain joins TRBV9 to TRBJ2-1; TRBD2 matches 7 bases. Unmatched junction bases numbered 15, after V lost 7 bases and J lost 8 bases. Germline V gives CDR1 SGDLS, CDR2 YYNGEE. This CDR3 spans 15 amino acids. This chain's CDR3 is CASPTRAGGRDEQFF. CDR3 nucleotide sequence: TGTGCCAGCCCTACCAGGGCCGGGGGGAGAGATGAGCAGTTCTTC.

This chain uses TRBV28 with TRBJ1-1, with TRBD1 identical over 10 bases. Germline V CDR1 and CDR2: MDHEN, SYDVKM. This CDR3 region has 14 residues. The trim removed 7 bases at V and 0 bases at J, leaving 2 bases unmatched. The CDR3 DNA is TGTGCCAGCAAGACAGGGGGCCTGAACACTGAAGCTTTCTTT. It specifies CASKTGGLNTEAFF.

The chain is built from TRBV29-1 and TRBJ2-7, with 7 bases matching TRBD2. There are 14 residues in the CDR3. Trimming took 4 bases from V and 3 from J; bases not matched to a gene: 9. Germline V gene data show CDR1 as SQVTM and CDR2 as ANQGSEA. CDR3 DNA sequence: TGCAGCGTTGGTCTGCGTCTAGCGGTCTACGAGCAGTACTTC. Protein sequence: CSVGLRLAVYEQYF.

The chain combines TRBV5-4 with TRBJ2-7; D is perhaps TRBD2 (5 bases). The V end was cut by 0 bases, the J end by 0 bases, with 13 bases between. The CDR3 is 16 amino acids. Germline values: CDR1 SGHNT, CDR2 YYREEE (reference sequence). The CDR3: CASSLVDGRVSYEQYF. The CDR3 bases are TGTGCCAGCAGCTTGGTCGACGGGCGGGTCTCCTACGAGCAGTACTTC. The full variable domain, in which reference TRBV5-4 and TRBJ2-7 provide the parts outside the CDR3, is ETGVTQSPTHLIKTRGQQVTLRCSSQSGHNTVSWYQQALGQGPQFIFQYYREEENGRGNFPPRFSGLQFPNYSSELNVNALELDDSALYLCASSLVDGRVSYEQYFGPGTRLTVT.

This rearrangement joins TRBV28 to TRBJ2-7; 7 nucleotides agree with TRBD2. Trimming cost V 4 bases and J 0 bases; bases outside gene matches: 6. The CDR3 runs 15 residues. From germline, CDR1 is MDHEN and CDR2 SYDVKM. CDR3 bases: TGTGCCAGCAGTTCCGGGGCGGGAGACTCCTACGAGCAGTACTTC. Translating gives CASSSGAGDSYEQYF.

This clone came up a few times. The chain couples TRBV4-1 to TRBJ2-7; 7 bases fit TRBD1. Germline V gene lookup returns CDR1 MGHRA and CDR2 YSYEKL. This CDR3 contains 13 residues. Losses at the gene ends were 1 base for V and 6 bases for J; bases not matched to a gene: 3. CDR3 in amino acids: CASSQGQGSEQYF. As DNA, the CDR3 is TGCGCCAGCAGCCAAGGACAGGGTTCCGAGCAGTACTTC.

The V call is TRBV28, the J call TRBJ1-2; D is unclear. Trimming shortened V by 4 bases and J by 0 bases, and 6 bases separated the two germline ends. The CDR3 contains 13 residues. Germline-derived CDR1 and CDR2 are MDHEN and SYDVKM. CDR3 residues: CASSSGANYGYTF. In DNA, the CDR3 is TGTGCCAGCAGTTCCGGAGCTAACTATGGCTACACCTTC.

The V gene is TRBV7-6, the J gene TRBJ2-3; 8 bases align to TRBD2. Per the germline V gene, CDR1 is SGHVS and CDR2 is FNYEAQ. This CDR3 comprises 18 residues. With V trimmed by 4 bases and J by 3 bases, 15 bases remained unmatched. The DNA of the CDR3 is TGTGCCAGCAGCTCACCGCCCTACGGGGGGGCCGGGACAGATACGCAGTATTTT. It specifies CASSSPPYGGAGTDTQYF. Supplemented by reference TRBV7-6 and TRBJ2-3, the full variable domain reads GAGVSQSPRYKVTKRGQDVALRCDPISGHVSLYWYRQALGQGPEFLTYFNYEAQQDKSGLPNDRFSAERPEGSISTLTIQRTEQRDSAMYRCASSSPPYGGAGTDTQYFGPGTRLTVL.

The genes are TRBV11-3 and TRBJ1-6; TRBD1 is a possible D gene (6 bases). With 2 bases removed from V and 7 bases from J, the gap between germline ends came to 12 bases. Germline V gives CDR1 SGHNT, CDR2 YENEEA. This CDR3 has 15 residues. Written as DNA, the CDR3 is TGTGCCAGCAGCTTAAGCCCCACAGGGAATTCACCCCTCCACTTT. Translation gives CASSLSPTGNSPLHF.